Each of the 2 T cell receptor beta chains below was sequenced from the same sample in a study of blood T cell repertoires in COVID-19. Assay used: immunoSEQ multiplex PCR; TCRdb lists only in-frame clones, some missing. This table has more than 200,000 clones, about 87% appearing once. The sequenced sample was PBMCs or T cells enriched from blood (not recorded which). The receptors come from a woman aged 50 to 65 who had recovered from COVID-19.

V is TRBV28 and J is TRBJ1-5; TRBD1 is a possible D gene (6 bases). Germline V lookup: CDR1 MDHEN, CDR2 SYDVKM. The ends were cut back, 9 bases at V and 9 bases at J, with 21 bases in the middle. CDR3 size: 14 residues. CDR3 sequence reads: CASSRVQGRGPQHF. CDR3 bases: TGTGCCAGTTCTCGGGTACAGGGTCGTGGGCCCCAGCATTTT.

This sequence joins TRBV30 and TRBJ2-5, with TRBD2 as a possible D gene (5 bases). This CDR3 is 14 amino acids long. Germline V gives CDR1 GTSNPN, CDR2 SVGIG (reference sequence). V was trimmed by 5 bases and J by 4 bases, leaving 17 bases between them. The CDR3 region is CAWDVGDNTETQYF. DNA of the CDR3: TGTGCCTGGGATGTGGGAGACAACACAGAGACCCAGTACTTC. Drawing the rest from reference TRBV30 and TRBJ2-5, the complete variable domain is SQTIHQWPATLVQPVGSPLSLECTVEGTSNPNLYWYRQAAGRGLQLLFYSVGIGQISSEVPQNLSASRPQDRQFILSSKKLLLSDSGFYLCAWDVGDNTETQYFGPGTRLLVL.